The clone carrying this TCR beta chain is a singleton in its sample. These data originate in a study of cytomegalovirus exposure and HLA in healthy donors. The study ran its PCR with 60 Vbeta and 13 Jbeta primers. The data were produced by immunoSEQ multiplex PCR, yet TCRdb's version contains in-frame clones alone and is incomplete. Here the sample spans roughly 260,000 clones, approximately 84% being singletons. The V end lost 5 bases, the J end lost 2 bases, and 7 bases lay between the germline ends. Germline CDR1 reads SEHNR; CDR2 reads FQNEAQ (reference sequence). The CDR3 totals 13 residues. The sequence derives from a woman in her thirties or forties in good health and CMV-seropositive. The sample was PBMCs. The chain links TRBV7-9 to TRBJ1-5; tentatively, D is TRBD1 (5 bases). The CDR3 DNA follows: TGTGCCAGCAGCCTACAGGGCAATCAGCCCCAGCATTTT. Translating it yields CASSLQGNQPQHF. The whole variable domain, remainder taken from reference TRBV7-9 and TRBJ1-5, is DTGVSQNPRHKITKRGQNVTFRCDPISEHNRLYWYRQTLGQGPEFLTYFQNEAQLEKSRLLSDRFSAERPKGSFSTLEIQRTEQGDSAMYLCASSLQGNQPQHFGDGTRLSIL.